This TCR beta chain comes out of a study of cytomegalovirus exposure and HLA in healthy donors. The V gene end was trimmed by 1 base and the J gene end by 4 bases; junction bases not matched to a gene: 2. CDR1 is SGHVS, CDR2 FNYEAQ, per germline. The CDR3 has 14 residues. Profiled with immunoSEQ multiplex PCR; TCRdb holds only in-frame clones, not every one. The sample carries approximately 270,000 clones, more than 85% recorded once. This sequence joins TRBV7-6 and TRBJ2-7; 9 bases are shared with TRBD1. Material: PBMCs. This TCR was recovered from a man aged 18 to 29 in good health and CMV-seropositive. The CDR3 nucleotides read TGTGCCAGCAGCTTAGTGACAGGGGGGTACGAGCAGTACTTC. Translation gives CASSLVTGGYEQYF. Full variable domain (missing parts from reference TRBV7-6 and TRBJ2-7): GAGVSQSPRYKVTKRGQDVALRCDPISGHVSLYWYRQALGQGPEFLTYFNYEAQQDKSGLPNDRFSAERPEGSISTLTIQRTEQRDSAMYRCASSLVTGGYEQYFGPGTRLTVT.